Below are 15 T cell receptor beta chains sequenced from a single sample in a study of T cells in Graves' hyperthyroidism and ophthalmopathy. RNA transcripts yielded amplified TCR beta CDR3 regions. In the first-round RT-PCR of the TCR CDR3, the HTBI primer set was used. TCRdb itself ran the multiplex PCR reads through MiXCR, one entry per CDR3 protein. The top ten hold around two thirds of the sample, which has hundreds of thousands of distinct CDR3 sequences, 20% to 25% seen once. The sequenced sample was blood. The receptors stem from a man aged 25 to 45 with Graves' ophthalmopathy.

This clonotype was counted between two and nine times. This chain joins TRBV11-2 and TRBJ2-2; 10 bases line up with TRBD1. J gave up 4 bases and V 5 bases, and 7 bases lay outside the gene matches. CDR1 and CDR2 from the germline V gene are SGHAT and FQNNGV. The CDR3 has 16 residues. CDR3 in DNA: TGTGCCAGCAGCCCGACCGGGACAGGGGTCACCGGGGAGCTGTTTTTT. Translating gives CASSPTGTGVTGELFF.

This clonotype was counted ten times or more. V is TRBV11-3 and J is TRBJ2-7; 8 bases are a match to TRBD2. The CDR3 length is 14 residues. V shed 6 bases, J shed 6 bases, and the junction held 10 bases outside the gene matches. Germline loops: CDR1 SGHNT, CDR2 YENEEA. In nucleotides, the CDR3 is TGTGCCAGCAGTAACCGGGAGGGCCATAGCGAGCAGTACTTC. Its protein product is CASSNREGHSEQYF.

The chain recombines TRBV19 with TRBJ1-6; 10 bases are a match to TRBD1. The CDR3 is 13 amino acids. CDR1 is LNHDA, CDR2 SQIVND, per germline (reference sequence). Trimming at V came to 7 bases and at J to 9 bases, leaving 3 bases not matched to a gene. The CDR3, as DNA: TGTGCCAGTAAAGGGACAGGGGTTTCACCCCTCCACTTT. This encodes CASKGTGVSPLHF.

This rearrangement joins TRBV6-2 or TRBV6-3 to TRBJ1-5; D possibly corresponds to TRBD1 (6 bases). CDR1 is MNHEY and CDR2 is SVGEGT in the germline V gene. The CDR3 contains 15 residues. V lost 2 bases and J lost 4, with 12 bases in between. The CDR3 DNA is TGTGCCAGCAGTTACGTAGACAGGACTAATCAGCCCCAGCATTTT. This encodes CASSYVDRTNQPQHF.

For this clonotype: The junction does not match germline at one end; this may be a read error. DNA of the CDR3: TGTGCTAGCAGCAGGGACACCTCCTCAGAGACCCAGTACTTC. Its protein product is CASSRDTSSETQYF. The chain joins TRBV7-7 to TRBJ2-5, with TRBD1 as a possible D gene (6 bases). CDR1 SSHAT and CDR2 FNYEAQ come from the germline V gene (reference sequence). CDR3 length: 14 amino acids.

Ten or more counts support this clonotype. The rearrangement uses TRBV6-1 and TRBJ2-1; 12 nucleotides match TRBD2. CDR3 length: 17 amino acids. V gave up 11 bases and J gave up 6 bases; unmatched junction bases: 17. CDR1 is MNHNS and CDR2 is SASEGT in the germline V gene. CDR3 DNA sequence: TGTGCCCGAGTCGAGACTAGCGGGAGTCTAAGGCGCAATGAGCAGTTCTTC. Amino acids: CARVETSGSLRRNEQFF.

This clonotype came up many times. V is TRBV5-1 and J is TRBJ2-1; maybe TRBD2 (6 bases). Germline V gene lookup returns CDR1 SGHRS and CDR2 YFSETQ. The V gene lost 0 bases and the J gene lost 5 bases, with 9 bases spanning the gap. The CDR3 extends over 14 amino acids. In DNA, the CDR3 is TGCGCCAGCAGCTTGGTGTGGGGGGACAATGAGCAGTTCTTC. This sequence encodes CASSLVWGDNEQFF.

This clonotype was detected ten times or more. V and J are TRBV7-8 and TRBJ1-2; D is unclear. Germline CDR1 SGHVS, CDR2 FQNEAQ. Trimming left V 4 bases short and J 4 bases short, with 19 bases between. The CDR3 spans 16 residues. This CDR3 is CASSSKVVPGPYGYTF. Written as DNA, the CDR3 is TGTGCCAGCAGCTCCAAGGTGGTCCCTGGCCCCTATGGCTACACCTTC.

There are many counts of this clonotype. V is TRBV20-1 and J is TRBJ2-1; 8 nucleotides agree with TRBD1. The CDR3 is made up of 14 amino acids. CDR1 DFQATT and CDR2 SNEGSKA come from the germline V gene (reference sequence). V dropped 1 base and J dropped 7; count of bases not matched to a gene: 6. The CDR3 region is CSARGQGASNEQFF. CDR3 bases: TGCAGTGCTAGAGGCCAGGGGGCCTCAAATGAGCAGTTCTTC.

This clonotype was seen more than once but under ten times. The chain couples TRBV4-2 to TRBJ2-5; 10 bases agree with TRBD2. Per the germline V gene, CDR1 is LGHNA and CDR2 is YNFKEQ. V lost 1 base, J lost 5 bases, and 7 bases stayed unmatched. CDR3 size: 16 residues. The CDR3 region is CASSQGSGRADETQYF. The CDR3 DNA is TGTGCCAGCAGCCAAGGAAGCGGGAGGGCCGATGAGACCCAGTACTTC.

This clonotype was seen only a few times. V is TRBV19 and J is TRBJ2-7; D might be TRBD2 (5 bases). Germline V gene lookup returns CDR1 LNHDA and CDR2 SQIVND (reference sequence). CDR3 length: 13 residues. V lost 3 bases, J lost 6 bases, and 12 bases lay in between. DNA for the CDR3: TGTGCCAGTAGTATGAAGAGGGTGAGCGAGCAGTACTTC. Its translation is CASSMKRVSEQYF. The variable domain in full, completed from reference TRBV19 and TRBJ2-7, reads DGGITQSPKYLFRKEGQNVTLSCEQNLNHDAMYWYRQDPGQGLRLIYYSQIVNDFQKGDIAEGYSVSREKKESFPLTVTSAQKNPTAFYLCASSMKRVSEQYFGPGTRLTVT.

This clonotype has just a few counts. The chain is built from TRBV20-1 and TRBJ2-3; 9 nucleotides align to TRBD2. CDR1 is DFQATT, CDR2 SNEGSKA, per germline (reference sequence). After removal of 5 bases from V and 0 bases from J, the junction contained 3 bases not matched to a gene. The CDR3 contains 14 residues. The CDR3 bases are TGCAGTGCTTTCCTAGCGGGGAGCACAGATACGCAGTATTTT. This translates into CSAFLAGSTDTQYF.

This clonotype was counted ten times or more. The rearrangement links TRBV20-1 to TRBJ1-2, with 9 bases aligning to TRBD1. Germline V gene lookup returns CDR1 DFQATT and CDR2 SNEGSKA (reference sequence). J was trimmed by 0 bases and V by 0 bases; bases with no gene match: 5. The CDR3 has 16 amino acids. DNA of the CDR3: TGCAGTGCTAGAGATGGGGGACAGGGACCTAACTATGGCTACACCTTC. It yields the protein CSARDGGQGPNYGYTF.

This clonotype has just a few counts. This sequence joins TRBV14 and TRBJ2-2, with D possibly matching TRBD2 (5 bases). Trimming removed 2 bases at V and 3 bases at J, with 10 bases between. Germline lookup yields CDR1 SGHDN and CDR2 FVKESK. CDR3 length: 15 amino acids. In DNA, the CDR3 is TGTGCCAGCAGCCAAATAGGACTCTACACCGGGGAGCTGTTTTTT. Translated, it gives CASSQIGLYTGELFF.

The V call is TRBV18, the J call TRBJ2-2; 7 bases fit TRBD1. Germline CDR1 reads KGHSH; CDR2 reads LQKENI. The CDR3 is 16 residues long. Trimming took 0 bases from V and 5 from J; bases not matched to a gene: 6. The CDR3 loop is CASSPPRDRRTGELFF. As DNA, the CDR3 is TGTGCCAGCTCACCACCTAGGGACAGACGAACCGGGGAGCTGTTTTTT.